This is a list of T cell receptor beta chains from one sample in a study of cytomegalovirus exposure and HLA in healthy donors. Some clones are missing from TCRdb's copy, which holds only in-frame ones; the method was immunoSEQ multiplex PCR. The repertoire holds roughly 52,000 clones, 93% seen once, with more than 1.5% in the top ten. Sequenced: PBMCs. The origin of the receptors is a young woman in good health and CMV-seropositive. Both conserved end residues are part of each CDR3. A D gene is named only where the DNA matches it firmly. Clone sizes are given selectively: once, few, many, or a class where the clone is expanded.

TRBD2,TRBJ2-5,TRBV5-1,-,TGCGCCAGCAGTGACAGCGGGGGGGACGACCAGTACTTC,CASSDSGGDDQYF
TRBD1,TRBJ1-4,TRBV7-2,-,TGTGCCAGCAGCCGGGGACAGGGAACCCGGGGGGGTCAACTGTTTTTT,CASSRGQGTRGGQLFF
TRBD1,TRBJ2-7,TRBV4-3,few,TGCGCCAGCAGCCCTGGGACAGCCTGGGAGCAGTACTTC,CASSPGTAWEQYF
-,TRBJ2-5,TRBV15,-,TGTGCCACCAGCAGAATGCCAGGGGATACAGAGACCCAGTACTTC,CATSRMPGDTETQYF
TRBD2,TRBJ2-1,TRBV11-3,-,TGTGCCAGCAGTTTTACGTCTAAGCGGGGGGAGAATGAGCAGTTCTTC,CASSFTSKRGENEQFF
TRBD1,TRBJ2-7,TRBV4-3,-,TGCGCCAGCAGCCAGGGGACAGGGGCTCCCTACGAGCAGTACTTC,CASSQGTGAPYEQYF
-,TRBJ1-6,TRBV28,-,TGTGCCAGCAGTTTAATCCCGGATAATTCACCCCTCCACTTT,CASSLIPDNSPLHF
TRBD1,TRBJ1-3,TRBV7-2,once,TGTGCCAGCAGCTTGGGGACAGGGACTGGAAACACCATATATTTT,CASSLGTGTGNTIYF
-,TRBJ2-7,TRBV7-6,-,TGTGCCAGCAGCTTAGTTCGGGGGTCCCACGAGCAGTACTTC,CASSLVRGSHEQYF
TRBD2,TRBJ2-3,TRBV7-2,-,TGTGCCAGCAGCCTCCTAGCGGGGGGCACAGATACGCAGTATTTT,CASSLLAGGTDTQYF
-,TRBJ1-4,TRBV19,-,TGTGCCAGTAGTATAGTAACAGCCAGGGCCTTTAATGAAAAACTGTTTTTT,CASSIVTARAFNEKLFF
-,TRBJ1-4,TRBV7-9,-,TGTGCCAGCAGCGGGTGGGCGGACAGTTGGGAGAATGAAAAACTGTTTTTT,CASSGWADSWENEKLFF
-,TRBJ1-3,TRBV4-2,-,TGTGCCGCCTCTTCCGGTGATGGAAACACCATATATTTT,CAASSGDGNTIYF
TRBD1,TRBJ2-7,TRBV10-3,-,TGTGCCATCAGGTCCGGGACAGGAGCGTACGAGCAGTACTTC,CAIRSGTGAYEQYF
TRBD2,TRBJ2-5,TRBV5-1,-,TGCGCCAGCAGCTTGCTTAGCGGGGGCTCGTACCAAGAGACCCAGTACTTC,CASSLLSGGSYQETQYF
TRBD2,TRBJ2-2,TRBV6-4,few,TGTGCCAGCAGTCCCGGGACTAGCACCGGGGAGCTGTTTTTT,CASSPGTSTGELFF
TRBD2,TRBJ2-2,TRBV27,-,TGTGCCAGCAGTTCGGCAGCACCGAGCGGGGGTCGCCACACCGGGGAGCTGTTTTTT,CASSSAAPSGGRHTGELFF
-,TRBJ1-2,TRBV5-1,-,TGCGCCAGCAGCTCGCCCGCTAACCCCTATGGCTACACCTTC,CASSSPANPYGYTF
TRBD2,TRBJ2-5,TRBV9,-,TGTGCCAGCAGCGTAGAACTAGCGGGGGCCGGAGGGGTGGAGACCCAGTACTTC,CASSVELAGAGGVETQYF
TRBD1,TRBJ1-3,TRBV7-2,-,TGTGCCAGCAGCTCACAACAAGGGGGCTCGGACACCATATATTTT,CASSSQQGGSDTIYF
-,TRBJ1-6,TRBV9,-,TGTGCCAGCAGCGAGGGGGGGGCGGTGAATTCACCCCTCCACTTT,CASSEGGAVNSPLHF
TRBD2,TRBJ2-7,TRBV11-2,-,TGTGCCAGCAGCTTACTAGCGGGGAGGTCCTACGAGCAGTACTTC,CASSLLAGRSYEQYF
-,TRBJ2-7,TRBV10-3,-,TGTGCCATCAGTGAGTCGAAACGGGAATCCTCCCTCCTCGAGCAGTACTTC,CAISESKRESSLLEQYF
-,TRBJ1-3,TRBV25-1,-,TGTGCCAGCAGTGATCCAATCACGGGTTCTGGAAACACCATATATTTT,CASSDPITGSGNTIYF
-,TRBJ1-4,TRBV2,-,TGTGCCAGCCGGGGGAGTGTCAATGAAAAACTGTTTTTT,CASRGSVNEKLFF
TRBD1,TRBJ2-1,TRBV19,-,TGTGCCAGTGAGGACAGGGGGGGTTTAAATGAGCAGTTCTTC,CASEDRGGLNEQFF
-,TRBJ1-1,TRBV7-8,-,TGTGCCAGCAGCTTAGGAGTCCAAGCTTTCTTT,CASSLGVQAFF
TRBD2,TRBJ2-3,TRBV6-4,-,TGTGCCAGCAGTGTGAGTAGCGGGGGGGCCACAGATACGCAGTATTTT,CASSVSSGGATDTQYF
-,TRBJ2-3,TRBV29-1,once,TGCAGCGTTTTTCCTCTCACAGATACGCAGTATTTT,CSVFPLTDTQYF
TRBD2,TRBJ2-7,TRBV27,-,TGTGCCAGGGGGGTAACCGGGACTAGCGCCGACGAGCAGTACTTC,CARGVTGTSADEQYF
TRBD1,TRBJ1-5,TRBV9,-,TGTGCCAGCAGCGTAGACGGGACAGCTCTGGGACAGCCCCAGCATTTT,CASSVDGTALGQPQHF
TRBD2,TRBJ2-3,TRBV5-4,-,TGTGCCAGCAGCTTGATGGGAGGGTTGTCAAAGACAGATACGCAGTATTTT,CASSLMGGLSKTDTQYF
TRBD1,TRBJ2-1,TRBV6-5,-,TGTGCCAGCAGTTATTCCCAGGGGGCCCATGAGCAGTTCTTC,CASSYSQGAHEQFF
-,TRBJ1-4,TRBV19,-,TGTGCCAGTCTCCCAAGGGGGATCGCTAATGAAAAACTGTTTTTT,CASLPRGIANEKLFF
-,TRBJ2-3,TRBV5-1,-,TGCGCCAGCAGCTCCCAGCGGACAGTTCTCAGCACAGATACGCAGTATTTT,CASSSQRTVLSTDTQYF
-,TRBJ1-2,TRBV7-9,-,TGTGCCAGCAGCCAAACCGGTTCAGGTTACTATGGCTACACCTTC,CASSQTGSGYYGYTF
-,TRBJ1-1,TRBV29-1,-,TGCAGCGTTGAAGGACAGAGCAACCTCATGAACACTGAAGCTTTCTTT,CSVEGQSNLMNTEAFF
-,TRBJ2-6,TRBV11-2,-,TGTGCCAGCAGCCTATACTCTGGGGCCAACGTCCTGACTTTC,CASSLYSGANVLTF
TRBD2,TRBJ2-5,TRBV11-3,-,TGTGCCAGCAGCTTATTGGGCGGGGGGGTACAAGAGACCCAGTACTTC,CASSLLGGGVQETQYF
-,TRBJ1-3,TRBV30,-,TGTGCCTGGGAGGCGTCCGTAGACACCATATATTTT,CAWEASVDTIYF